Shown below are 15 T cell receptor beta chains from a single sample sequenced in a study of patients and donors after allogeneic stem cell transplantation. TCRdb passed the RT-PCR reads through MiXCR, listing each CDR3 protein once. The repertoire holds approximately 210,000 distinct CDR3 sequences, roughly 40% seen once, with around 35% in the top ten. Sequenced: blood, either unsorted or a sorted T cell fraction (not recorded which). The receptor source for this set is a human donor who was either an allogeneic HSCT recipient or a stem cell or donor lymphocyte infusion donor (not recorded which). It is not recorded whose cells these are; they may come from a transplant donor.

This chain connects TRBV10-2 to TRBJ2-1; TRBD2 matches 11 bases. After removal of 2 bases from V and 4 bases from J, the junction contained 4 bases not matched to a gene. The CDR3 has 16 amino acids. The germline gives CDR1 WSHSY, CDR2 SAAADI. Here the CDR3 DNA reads TGCGCCAGCAGTGAGCCGGGACTAGCGGATTACAATGAGCAGTTCTTC. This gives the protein CASSEPGLADYNEQFF.

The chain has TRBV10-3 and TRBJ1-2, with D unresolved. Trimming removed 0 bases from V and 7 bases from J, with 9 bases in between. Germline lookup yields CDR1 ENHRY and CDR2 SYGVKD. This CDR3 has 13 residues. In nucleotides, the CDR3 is TGTGCCATCAGTGAGTCCCGGGAAAGTGGCTACACCTTC. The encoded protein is CAISESRESGYTF.

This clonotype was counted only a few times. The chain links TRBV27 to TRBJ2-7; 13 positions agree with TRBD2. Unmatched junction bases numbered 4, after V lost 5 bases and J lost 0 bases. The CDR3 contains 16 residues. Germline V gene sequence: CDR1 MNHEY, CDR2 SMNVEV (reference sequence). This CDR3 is CASSPTSGRTSYEQYF. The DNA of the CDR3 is TGTGCCAGCAGTCCGACTAGCGGGAGGACCTCCTACGAGCAGTACTTC.

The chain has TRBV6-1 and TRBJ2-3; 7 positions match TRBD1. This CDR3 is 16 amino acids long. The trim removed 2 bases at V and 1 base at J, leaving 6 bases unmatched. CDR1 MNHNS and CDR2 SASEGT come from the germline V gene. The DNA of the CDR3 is TGTGCCAGCAGTGAACGACAGGGTTGGGGCACAGATACGCAGTATTTT. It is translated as CASSERQGWGTDTQYF.

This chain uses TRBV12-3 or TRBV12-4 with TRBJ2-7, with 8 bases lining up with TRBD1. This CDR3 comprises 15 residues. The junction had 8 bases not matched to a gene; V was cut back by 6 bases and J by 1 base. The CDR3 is CASSFPGQGSYEQYF. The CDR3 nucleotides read TGTGCCAGCAGCTTCCCAGGACAGGGTTCCTACGAGCAGTACTTC.

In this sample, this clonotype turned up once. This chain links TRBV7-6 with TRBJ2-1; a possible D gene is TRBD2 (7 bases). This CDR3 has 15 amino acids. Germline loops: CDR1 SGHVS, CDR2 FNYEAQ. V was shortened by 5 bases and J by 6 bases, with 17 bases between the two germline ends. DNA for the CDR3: TGTGCCAGCAGCGTTAGACTAGCAGGGGCCAATGAGCAGTTCTTC. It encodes CASSVRLAGANEQFF. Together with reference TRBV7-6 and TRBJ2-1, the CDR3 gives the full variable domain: GAGVSQSPRYKVTKRGQDVALRCDPISGHVSLYWYRQALGQGPEFLTYFNYEAQQDKSGLPNDRFSAERPEGSISTLTIQRTEQRDSAMYRCASSVRLAGANEQFFGPGTRLTVL.

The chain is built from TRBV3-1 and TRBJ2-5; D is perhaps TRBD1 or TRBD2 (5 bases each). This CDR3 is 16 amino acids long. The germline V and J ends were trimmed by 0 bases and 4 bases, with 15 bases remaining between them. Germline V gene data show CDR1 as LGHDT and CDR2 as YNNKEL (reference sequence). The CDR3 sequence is CASSQDFGVGGETQYF. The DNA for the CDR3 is TGTGCCAGCAGCCAAGATTTCGGGGTTGGGGGAGAGACCCAGTACTTC.

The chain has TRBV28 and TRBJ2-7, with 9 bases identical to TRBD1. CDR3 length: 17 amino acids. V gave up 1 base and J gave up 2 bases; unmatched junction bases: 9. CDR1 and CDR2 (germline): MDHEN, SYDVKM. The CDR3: CASSLSAWDRETYEQYF. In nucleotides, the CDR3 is TGTGCCAGCAGTTTATCGGCTTGGGACAGGGAAACCTACGAGCAGTACTTC.

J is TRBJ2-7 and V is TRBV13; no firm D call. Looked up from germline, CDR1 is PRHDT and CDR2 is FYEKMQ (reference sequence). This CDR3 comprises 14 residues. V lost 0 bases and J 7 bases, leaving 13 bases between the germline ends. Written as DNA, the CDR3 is TGTGCCAGCAGCTTAGGCCAGGCGCTGCAGGAGCAGTACTTC. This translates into CASSLGQALQEQYF.

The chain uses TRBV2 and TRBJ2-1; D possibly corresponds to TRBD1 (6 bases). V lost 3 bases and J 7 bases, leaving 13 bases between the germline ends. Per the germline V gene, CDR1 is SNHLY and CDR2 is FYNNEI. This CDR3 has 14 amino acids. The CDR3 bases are TGTGCCAGCAGTGATAGGGGGAGCACAAATGAGCAGTTCTTC. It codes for CASSDRGSTNEQFF.

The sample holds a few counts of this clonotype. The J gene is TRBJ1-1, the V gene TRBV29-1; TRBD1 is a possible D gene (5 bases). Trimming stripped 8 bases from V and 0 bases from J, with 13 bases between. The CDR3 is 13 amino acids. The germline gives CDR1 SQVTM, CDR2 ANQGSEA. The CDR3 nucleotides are TGCAGCACTCATGACAGCTTGAACACTGAAGCTTTCTTT. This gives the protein CSTHDSLNTEAFF.

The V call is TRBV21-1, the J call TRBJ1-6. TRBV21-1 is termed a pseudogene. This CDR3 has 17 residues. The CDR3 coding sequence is TGTGCCAGCAGCAAAGTGGAACGGAGCTCCTATAATTCACCCCTCCACTTT. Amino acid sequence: CASSKVERSSYNSPLHF.

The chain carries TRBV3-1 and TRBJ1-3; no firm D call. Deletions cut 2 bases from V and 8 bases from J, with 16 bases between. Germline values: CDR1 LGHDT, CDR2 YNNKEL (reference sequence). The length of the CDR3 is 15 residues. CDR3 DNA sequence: TGTGCCAGCAGCCAAAAAGGCCCCCTTGGGGACACCATATATTTT. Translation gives CASSQKGPLGDTIYF.

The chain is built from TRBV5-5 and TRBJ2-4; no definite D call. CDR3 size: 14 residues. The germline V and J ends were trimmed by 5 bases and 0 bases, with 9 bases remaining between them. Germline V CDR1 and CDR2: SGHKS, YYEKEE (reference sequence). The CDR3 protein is CASRTREAKNIQYF. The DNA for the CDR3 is TGTGCCAGCAGGACACGAGAAGCCAAAAACATTCAGTACTTC.

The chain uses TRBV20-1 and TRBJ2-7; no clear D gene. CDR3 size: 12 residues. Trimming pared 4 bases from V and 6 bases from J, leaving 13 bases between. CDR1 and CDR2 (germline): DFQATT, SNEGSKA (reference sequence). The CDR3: CSATPNGSEQYF. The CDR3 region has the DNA TGCAGTGCTACCCCTAATGGATCCGAGCAGTACTTC.